This entry lists 22 T cell receptor beta chains sequenced from one sample in a study of monozygotic twins with inflammatory bowel disease. TCRdb re-called the 5' RACE reads and catalogs CDR3 proteins one per entry, DNA excluded. Its listing shows 300,000 to 400,000 distinct CDR3 sequences. Sequencing input: blood. These receptors originate from a human donor with ulcerative colitis or Crohn's disease, or a healthy co-twin of an affected twin (not recorded which).

The chain carries TRBV24-1 and TRBJ2-7. CDR1 and CDR2 from the germline V gene are KGHDR and SFDVKD. This CDR3 region has 16 residues. CDR3 loop: CATSDNPGGGSYEQYF.

The rearrangement uses TRBV12-3 or TRBV12-4 and TRBJ2-3; TCRdb selects TRBD1, and the lack of DNA leaves this call unchecked. The CDR3 totals 15 residues. Here the CDR3 reads CASSLSQGVGDTQYF.

This chain connects TRBV29-1 to TRBJ2-1; TCRdb indicates TRBD2, and absent DNA this call remains unverified. Per the germline V gene, CDR1 is SQVTM and CDR2 is ANQGSEA. This CDR3 spans 13 amino acids. CDR3 region: CSVSSGQNNEQFF.

The chain joins TRBV4-3 to TRBJ2-3. The CDR3 has 17 amino acids. The germline V gene has CDR1 LGHNA and CDR2 YSLEER. The CDR3 loop is CASSQVQVLSSPDTQYF.

The chain employs TRBV20-1 and TRBJ2-3; TCRdb's D call, TRBD1, is unchecked because there is no DNA. Germline V gene data show CDR1 as DFQATT and CDR2 as SNEGSKA (reference sequence). This CDR3 is 12 amino acids long. CDR3 region: CSARVRADTQYF.

The chain couples TRBV28 to TRBJ1-3; TCRdb names TRBD1, which stays unverified in the absence of DNA. The CDR3 contains 17 residues. The germline V gene has CDR1 MDHEN and CDR2 SYDVKM. CDR3: CASSLPKRQGYGNTIYF. Looking up the rest from reference TRBV28 and TRBJ1-3 gives the full variable domain: DVKVTQSSRYLVKRTGEKVFLECVQDMDHENMFWYRQDPGLGLRLIYFSYDVKMKEKGDIPEGYSVSREKKERFSLILESASTNQTSMYLCASSLPKRQGYGNTIYFGEGSWLTVV.

V and J are TRBV18 and TRBJ1-1; the D call of TRBD1 rests on TCRdb alone, since no DNA is present to check it. The CDR3 length is 14 residues. CDR1 is KGHSH and CDR2 is LQKENI in the germline V gene. CDR3 loop: CASSPRGAITEAFF.

The rearrangement joins TRBV3-1 to TRBJ2-5. The CDR3 has 14 amino acids. CDR1 is LGHDT, CDR2 YNNKEL, per germline (reference sequence). The CDR3 sequence: CASSQTVRRMDQYF.

The rearrangement links TRBV12-5 to TRBJ2-1; TCRdb's D call, TRBD1, is unchecked because there is no DNA. Germline V lookup: CDR1 LGHNT, CDR2 FRNRAP. CDR3 length: 12 amino acids. CDR3 residues: CASGLVGGEQFF.

The chain links TRBV10-3 to TRBJ1-2; TCRdb proposes TRBD1, but this gene call is untestable without DNA. Germline V CDR1 and CDR2: ENHRY, SYGVKD. The CDR3 totals 15 residues. This CDR3 reads CAISESLKGAKGYTF.

The J gene is TRBJ2-5, the V gene TRBV4-3; without DNA, the TCRdb call of TRBD1 cannot be checked. From germline, CDR1 is LGHNA and CDR2 YSLEER. CDR3 length: 15 amino acids. The CDR3 sequence is CASSQLTGIGETQYF.

The V call is TRBV5-4, the J call TRBJ2-6. The CDR3 sequence is 15 residues long. From germline, CDR1 is SGHNT and CDR2 YYREEE (reference sequence). The CDR3 sequence is CASSSWNAGANVLTF.

The chain uses TRBV5-4 and TRBJ1-2; with no DNA, the TCRdb D assignment of TRBD1 cannot be verified. This CDR3 comprises 14 residues. CDR1 and CDR2 (germline): SGHNT, YYREEE (reference sequence). CDR3 region: CASSSGTPNYGYTF.

CDR3 region: CASSPSQGLRTDTQYF. This chain connects TRBV28 to TRBJ2-3; TCRdb gives TRBD1 as the D gene, but with no DNA this cannot be confirmed. The CDR3 runs 16 residues. Germline V gives CDR1 MDHEN, CDR2 SYDVKM.

V usage is TRBV20-1 and J usage is TRBJ2-5; TCRdb's D call, TRBD2, is unchecked because there is no DNA. The CDR3 has 13 residues. CDR1 is DFQATT and CDR2 is SNEGSKA in the germline V gene (reference sequence). CDR3: CSAEWRGLETQYF.

The V gene is TRBV20-1, the J gene TRBJ1-6; TCRdb's assignment of TRBD1 cannot be checked, as there is no DNA. The germline CDR1 and CDR2 sequences are DFQATT and SNEGSKA (reference sequence). The CDR3 has 14 amino acids. The CDR3 region is CSGGKGSYNSPLHF.

The chain links TRBV5-1 to TRBJ2-3; TCRdb's D gene call, TRBD1, goes unchecked for lack of DNA. Germline CDR1 is SGHRS and CDR2 is YFSETQ. This CDR3 spans 18 amino acids. CDR3 sequence: CASSSTGTGKRSQDTQYF.

The chain joins TRBV19 to TRBJ2-1; TCRdb names TRBD2, which stays unverified in the absence of DNA. This CDR3 spans 15 amino acids. Germline CDR1 LNHDA, CDR2 SQIVND (reference sequence). CDR3: CASSIAAGGVYEQFF. The full variable domain, rest sourced from reference TRBV19 and TRBJ2-1, is DGGITQSPKYLFRKEGQNVTLSCEQNLNHDAMYWYRQDPGQGLRLIYYSQIVNDFQKGDIAEGYSVSREKKESFPLTVTSAQKNPTAFYLCASSIAAGGVYEQFFGPGTRLTVL.

The chain is built from TRBV20-1 and TRBJ1-5. The germline gives CDR1 DFQATT, CDR2 SNEGSKA (reference sequence). CDR3 length: 15 residues. CDR3 sequence: CSARSSARGNQPQHF.

The rearrangement uses TRBV5-1 and TRBJ2-3; the TRBD2 assignment by TCRdb is unverifiable without DNA. The CDR3 extends over 16 amino acids. Per germline, CDR1 SGHRS and CDR2 YFSETQ. The CDR3 here is CASSPRGVLSTDTQYF.

The genes are TRBV28 and TRBJ2-1; TCRdb reports TRBD1, a call that lacks DNA to check it against. The CDR3 length is 15 residues. Germline V CDR1 and CDR2: MDHEN, SYDVKM. CDR3 protein: CASRAAGARGDEQFF. Together with reference TRBV28 and TRBJ2-1, the CDR3 gives the full variable domain: DVKVTQSSRYLVKRTGEKVFLECVQDMDHENMFWYRQDPGLGLRLIYFSYDVKMKEKGDIPEGYSVSREKKERFSLILESASTNQTSMYLCASRAAGARGDEQFFGPGTRLTVL.

The chain links TRBV20-1 to TRBJ2-5; no DNA is available, so the TRBD2 call from TCRdb remains unchecked. The CDR3 extends over 13 amino acids. The V gene's germline CDR1 is DFQATT and CDR2 SNEGSKA (reference sequence). The CDR3 sequence: CSASISVGETQYF.